This is a list of T cell receptor beta chains from one sample in a study of tumor-infiltrating lymphocytes in primary liver carcinoma. Each CDR3 protein gets one entry after TCRdb re-called the multiplex PCR reads with MiXCR. The table includes about 50,000 distinct CDR3 sequences, 60% to 80% detected once. Sequencing was carried out using liver tumor tissue from sampling region 5. The receptor source for this set is a man in his forties with primary liver carcinoma and hepatitis B virus infection. Each CDR3 is given with its conserved first and last residue. The D gene is left open where the match is weak. Not every row has a clone size; where given, it reads once, few, many or a size class.

NA,TRBV12-3/TRBV12-4,TRBJ2-5,TRBD2,TGTGCCAGCAGTTTAACGCGGGAGACCCGGTACTTC,CASSLTRETRYF
NA,TRBV11-1,TRBJ2-7,NA,TGTGCCAGCAGTCTGCTCGTCAGGGCATCCCTGGGGGAGCAGTACTTC,CASSLLVRASLGEQYF
NA,TRBV6-4,TRBJ2-3,TRBD2,TGTGCCAGCAGTATCTCAGCGGGAGGCACAGATACGCAGTATTTT,CASSISAGGTDTQYF
NA,TRBV11-1,TRBJ2-5,NA,TGTGTCGGCGGCTTATTGGGCAGGGTTGGGACCCAGTACTTC,CVGGLLGRVGTQYF
many,TRBV28,TRBJ2-1,TRBD2,TGTGCCAGCATTTTAACTAGCGGCTGCAATGAGCAGTTCTTC,CASILTSGCNEQFF
NA,TRBV28,TRBJ2-1,NA,TGTGCCACCAGTTTGCGGCAATACAATGAGCAGCTCTTC,CATSLRQYNEQLF
NA,TRBV5-8,TRBJ2-1,TRBD2,TGTGCCAGCAGCTTACTCGGACTAGCGGGAGGGCCGATAATCAATGAGCAGTTCTTC,CASSLLGLAGGPIINEQFF
NA,TRBV6-5,TRBJ1-2,NA,TGTGCCGGCAGAGGGGACAAGGCGTATGGCTACACCTTC,CAGRGDKAYGYTF
few,TRBV7-2,TRBJ1-1,TRBD1,TGTGCCAGCAGCTGGGCGGACAGGGAAGGTGAAGCTTTCTTT,CASSWADREGEAFF
NA,TRBV4-2,TRBJ2-7,NA,TGTGCCAGCAGCCAAAATCGAGGAGGCCACGAGCTGTACTTC,CASSQNRGGHELYF
NA,TRBV5-1,TRBJ2-7,TRBD2,TGCGCCAGCAGCTCTATGATTAGCGGGCCGGGCTACGAGCAGTATTTC,CASSSMISGPGYEQYF
NA,TRBV4-3,TRBJ2-1,NA,TGCGCCAGTAGCCAAGATCCCTACACAGAATGCAATGAGCAGTTCTTC,CASSQDPYTECNEQFF
medium-sized,TRBV6-2/TRBV6-3,TRBJ1-1,NA,TGTGCCAGCAGTTATTCCACAGGGCTCACTGAAGCTTTCTTT,CASSYSTGLTEAFF
many,TRBV7-2,TRBJ2-1,NA,TGTGCCAGCAGCTTAGGGGACTTGAATGAGCAGTTCTTC,CASSLGDLNEQFF
NA,TRBV9,TRBJ1-3,NA,TGTGCCAGCAGCTCAAACTGGAACACCATATATTTT,CASSSNWNTIYF
NA,TRBV11-2,TRBJ2-6,NA,TGTGCCACCCAGCGTCCGCACTCTGGGGCCACCGTCCTGACTTTC,CATQRPHSGATVLTF
NA,TRBV5-1,TRBJ2-7,NA,NA,CTSILAGAGGLYEQYF
NA,TRBV6-2/TRBV6-3,TRBJ2-3,TRBD2,TGTGCCAGTTCAGCTGGGACTATAACCCCGCAGTATTTT,CASSAGTITPQYF
few,TRBV11-3,TRBJ2-1,NA,TGTGCCAGCAGCTTAGGCATCTCGAACAACGAACAGTTCTTC,CASSLGISNNEQFF
large,TRBV29-1,TRBJ2-5,TRBD2,TGCAGCGTTCGGACTAGCGGGAGTTGGGCAGAGACCCAGTACTTC,CSVRTSGSWAETQYF
NA,TRBV6-5,TRBJ2-5,NA,TGTGCCAGCAGCTCCCAGGAAGAGACCCAGTACTTT,CASSSQEETQYF
medium-sized,TRBV6-6,TRBJ1-2,TRBD1,TGTGCCAGCAGCCCCGACAGGGACTTCTATGGCTACACCTTC,CASSPDRDFYGYTF
NA,TRBV5-4,TRBJ2-5,NA,TGTGCCAGTAGCTTGAACGGGGACAACCAAGAGACCCAGTACTTC,CASSLNGDNQETQYF
NA,TRBV6-5,TRBJ2-3,NA,TGTGCCAGCAGTTACTCGAGGGGTATAGCAGATACGCAGTATTTT,CASSYSRGIADTQYF
NA,TRBV12-3/TRBV12-4,TRBJ2-1,TRBD2,TGTGTCAGCCTCTCTGGCGGGAGGGCGGGGGAGCAGTTCTTC,CVSLSGGRAGEQFF
NA,TRBV12-3/TRBV12-4,TRBJ2-1,TRBD2,TGTGCCAGCAGGATTAGACTCCCGGGACTACGCTCCTACAATGAGCAGTTCTTC,CASRIRLPGLRSYNEQFF
medium-sized,TRBV6-5,TRBJ2-5,NA,TGTGCCAGCAGTTCGAGGGAGACCCAGTACTTC,CASSSRETQYF
many,TRBV2,TRBJ1-5,NA,TGTGCCAGCAGGGACATGTATAGCAATCAGCCCCAGCATTTT,CASRDMYSNQPQHF
NA,TRBV11-2,TRBJ2-2,NA,TGTGACTGCAGCTTAGAGAGTCATACCGGGGAGCTGTTTTTT,CDCSLESHTGELFF
NA,TRBV11-2,TRBJ2-3,NA,TGTGCCAGCAGCCCTACTGGCCGGGCAGATACGCAGTATTTT,CASSPTGRADTQYF
NA,TRBV11-2,TRBJ2-1,NA,TGTGCCGGCAGCTTAGATAGGGGCGTGAGGTTCTACAATGAGCAGTTCTTT,CAGSLDRGVRFYNEQFF
large,TRBV6-2/TRBV6-3,TRBJ1-1,NA,TGTGCCAGCAGTTCGGCAGGGCCGGCTTTCTTT,CASSSAGPAFF
NA,TRBV11-2,TRBJ2-3,NA,TGTGCCAGCAGCCCCCCGGCCCGGGCAGATATGCGGTATTTT,CASSPPARADMRYF
NA,TRBV6-1,TRBJ2-3,NA,TGTGCCAGCAAGCCAAGCATAGATGCGCAGTATTTT,CASKPSIDAQYF
NA,TRBV29-1,TRBJ2-7,NA,TGCAGCGCCATGACATCTAGGACCGGCACTCCATACGTGCAGTACTTC,CSAMTSRTGTPYVQYF
NA,TRBV6-5,TRBJ2-1,NA,TGTGCCAGCAGTCCTCGGCCCAGCTTTGGTGAGCACTTCTTC,CASSPRPSFGEHFF
NA,TRBV5-4,TRBJ2-7,NA,TGTGCCGGCAGCGAGGCGGACTGGGCCTCCGAGCAGTACTTC,CAGSEADWASEQYF
NA,TRBV6-4,TRBJ2-1,TRBD2,TGTGCCAGCAGTGACCAGCCATGGGGAGGGCTCCACATCTTC,CASSDQPWGGLHIF
NA,TRBV11-2,TRBJ2-5,NA,TGTGCCAGCAACTTAAGACTGGCGGGTGACTCGAGCGAGACCCAATACTTC,CASNLRLAGDSSETQYF
NA,TRBV11-2,TRBJ2-5,NA,TGTGCCAGCGGGCAAGGGCTGCAAGAGATCCAGTACTTC,CASGQGLQEIQYF
NA,TRBV11-2,TRBJ2-5,NA,TGTGCCAGCACCTCGGGTCAGGGATCTCAAGAGACCCGGTACTTC,CASTSGQGSQETRYF
NA,TRBV19,TRBJ1-5,NA,TGTGCCAGTACCCCAGGCCTCGGCAATCAGTCCCAGCATTTT,CASTPGLGNQSQHF
NA,TRBV19,TRBJ2-1,TRBD2,TGTGCCAGTAGTATAGTGGGGCGGACTAGCTGTAACAGCAATGAGCAGTTCTTC,CASSIVGRTSCNSNEQFF
NA,TRBV6-5,TRBJ2-1,NA,TGTGCCAGCTGGAGCGGGCGTGTGCAGTTCTTC,CASWSGRVQFF
NA,TRBV11-1,TRBJ2-4,TRBD1,TGTGCCAGCATCTCTCCGGGACAGAGAGCATCAAAGAACATTCAGTACTTC,CASISPGQRASKNIQYF
NA,TRBV7-8,TRBJ2-7,TRBD2,TGTGCCAGCAGGAGATTAGCGGGAGCGGGCTACGAGCAGTACTTC,CASRRLAGAGYEQYF
NA,TRBV5-1,TRBJ1-1,NA,TGCGCCAGCAGCCCGGAGACAGATGAGGCTTTCTTT,CASSPETDEAFF
many,TRBV18,TRBJ2-7,NA,TGTGCCAGCTCACCACTGGCAACGGTACCCAGCTCCTACGAGCAGTACTTC,CASSPLATVPSSYEQYF
NA,TRBV14,TRBJ2-1,NA,TGTGTCAGCAGCCCCGGGGGAGGAACAGGCGAGTTCTTC,CVSSPGGGTGEFF
NA,TRBV11-1,TRBJ2-1,TRBD2,TGTGCCAGCAGCATAGGAAAGACTAGCGTGGCCTCACAGTTCGGCAATGAGCAGCTCTTC,CASSIGKTSVASQFGNEQLF
many,TRBV2,TRBJ1-1,NA,TGTGCCAGCAGTGACGGCCTTGAAGCTTTCTTT,CASSDGLEAFF
NA,TRBV10-3,TRBJ2-7,NA,TGTGCCACCAGTGGGCAGGGGAAGCACGAGCAGTATTTC,CATSGQGKHEQYF
NA,TRBV10-3,TRBJ1-6,NA,TGTACCATCAGTGGGGCGAGCGGGGGCGCGTCTAACAATTCACCCCTCCACTTT,CTISGASGGASNNSPLHF
NA,TRBV29-1,TRBJ2-7,NA,TGCAGTGTTGCGAGTGGATGGGGGATGCTCTACGAGCAGTACTTC,CSVASGWGMLYEQYF
NA,TRBV11-2,TRBJ2-3,NA,TGTGCCAACAGCTTGGTAGTTGAAGGGGCGACAGATACGCAGTATTTT,CANSLVVEGATDTQYF